The 20 T cell receptor beta chains reported below all come from one sample, sequenced in a study of post-analysis software for immune sequencing data. Study-wide results and caveats: Roughly 5 TRBV segments, TRBV5-6, TRBV5-1 and TRBV20-1 among them, were found more frequent in patients than controls.

Incorporated into the TCR beta cDNA libraries were unique molecular identifiers, which served to reduce PCR and sequencing biases. TCRdb called the PCR reads again in MiXCR, with one record for every CDR3 protein. The sample lists under 200,000 distinct CDR3 sequences; over 25% were seen once. For these TCRs, the target antigens are not known. Sequencing was carried out using blood. These TCRs come from a girl aged 2-17 years with multiple sclerosis.

The sample holds many counts of this clonotype. This chain uses TRBV28 with TRBJ2-7, with D possibly being TRBD2 (5 bases). Germline loops: CDR1 MDHEN, CDR2 SYDVKM. V dropped 3 bases and J dropped 6 bases, with 18 bases sitting between them. CDR3 length: 15 amino acids. The CDR3 DNA is TGTGCCAGCAGTTTTTTCGGCGGAGGAGGAATCGAGCAGTACTTC. Protein sequence: CASSFFGGGGIEQYF.

Only a few counts were recorded for this clonotype. This chain links TRBV27 with TRBJ2-1, with D possibly being TRBD2 (6 bases). This CDR3 spans 14 amino acids. From germline, CDR1 is MNHEY and CDR2 SMNVEV (reference sequence). The V and J ends lost 6 bases and 4 bases respectively, with 13 bases between them. In DNA form, the CDR3 reads TGTGCCAGCAGCCGGGAGTCGGGTTACAATGAGCAGTTCTTC. It is translated as CASSRESGYNEQFF.

This clonotype appeared many times. The V and J genes are TRBV5-1 and TRBJ2-4; TRBD2 might be the D (5 bases). Germline V gene lookup returns CDR1 SGHRS and CDR2 YFSETQ. The germline V and J ends were trimmed by 4 bases and 9 bases, with 14 bases remaining between them. The CDR3 length is 13 residues. The CDR3 sequence: CASSLGEARIQYF. The CDR3 DNA follows: TGCGCCAGCAGCCTCGGGGAAGCGCGCATTCAGTACTTC.

This clonotype appeared many times. The J gene is TRBJ2-7, the V gene TRBV11-2; D remains ambiguous. Germline lookup yields CDR1 SGHAT and CDR2 FQNNGV. The CDR3 is 16 residues long. V dropped 1 base and J dropped 0 bases, with 13 bases sitting between them. The CDR3, as DNA: TGTGCCAGCAGCTTAGGGGGTGGGCAGAGCTCCTACGAGCAGTACTTC. Translated: CASSLGGGQSSYEQYF. Full variable domain (remainder filled in from reference TRBV11-2 and TRBJ2-7): EAGVAQSPRYKIIEKRQSVAFWCNPISGHATLYWYQQILGQGPKLLIQFQNNGVVDDSQLPKDRFSAERLKGVDSTLKIQPAKLEDSAVYLCASSLGGGQSSYEQYFGPGTRLTVT.

J is TRBJ2-1 and V is TRBV29-1; perhaps TRBD1 as D (6 bases). V was pared by 3 bases and J by 7 bases, with 13 bases between. Germline CDR1 is SQVTM and CDR2 is ANQGSEA. This CDR3 is 13 amino acids long. The CDR3 DNA sequence: TGCAGCGTTGACAGGGGCGAAGGTAATGAGCAGTTCTTC. It is translated as CSVDRGEGNEQFF.

In regard to this clonotype: The junction departs from the called germline gene at one end, perhaps through a read error. V is TRBV7-8 and J is TRBJ2-5; the match to TRBD1 covers 8 bases. CDR1 is SGHVS, CDR2 FQNEAQ, per germline. The CDR3 runs to 13 residues. The CDR3 DNA follows: TGTGCCAGCAGCTTCAGGGGGCAAGAGACCCAGCACTTC. It codes for CASSFRGQETQHF.

The chain recombines TRBV3-1 with TRBJ2-3; TRBD2 aligns across 9 bases. The trim removed 5 bases at V and 6 bases at J, leaving 9 bases unmatched. The germline gives CDR1 LGHDT, CDR2 YNNKEL (reference sequence). The CDR3 has 15 residues. The CDR3 region has the DNA TGTGCCAGCAGCGTGGGACTAGCCAGGGCGGATACGCAGTATTTT. Amino acid sequence: CASSVGLARADTQYF.

This clonotype was detected a few times. The rearrangement uses TRBV2 and TRBJ2-3; D might be TRBD2 (6 bases). CDR3 length: 13 amino acids. V lost 9 bases and J 5 bases, leaving 15 bases between the germline ends. Looked up from germline, CDR1 is SNHLY and CDR2 is FYNNEI. Written as DNA, the CDR3 is TGTGCCAGACGGGAGCTACAGGTAGATACGCAGTATTTT. Translation: CARRELQVDTQYF.

This clonotype showed up many times. This chain joins TRBV4-1 and TRBJ2-1; D is perhaps TRBD1 (6 bases). The CDR3 sequence is 13 residues long. Per germline, CDR1 MGHRA and CDR2 YSYEKL. Trimming took off 4 bases at V and 5 bases at J, with 9 bases between the two ends. The CDR3 region has the DNA TGCGCCAGCAGCCTTCACAGGGACAATGAGCAGTTCTTC. Translated, it gives CASSLHRDNEQFF.

There are many counts of this clonotype. J is TRBJ2-6 and V is TRBV3-1, with D uncertain. V lost 1 base to trimming and J lost 4 bases, with 11 bases between them. This CDR3 has 16 residues. CDR1 is LGHDT and CDR2 is YNNKEL in the germline V gene (reference sequence). The CDR3 DNA sequence: TGTGCCAGCAGCCAAGGCAGAAAATCCGGGGCCAACGTCCTGACTTTC. This gives the protein CASSQGRKSGANVLTF.

The table lists this clonotype with a few counts. V usage is TRBV7-6 and J usage is TRBJ2-1; D is uncertain. Per germline, CDR1 SGHVS and CDR2 FNYEAQ. Trimming shortened V by 5 bases and J by 2 bases, and 13 bases separated the two germline ends. This CDR3 has 15 residues. The CDR3 protein is CASSPSVTPYNEQFF. CDR3 sequence (DNA): TGTGCCAGCAGCCCGAGCGTCACCCCCTACAATGAGCAGTTCTTC.

This clonotype was seen more than once but under ten times. The chain employs TRBV27 and TRBJ2-7; D is undetermined. Germline CDR1 is MNHEY and CDR2 is SMNVEV (reference sequence). The length of the CDR3 is 13 residues. V shed 4 bases and J shed 7 bases, with 14 bases lying between them. In DNA, the CDR3 is TGTGCCAGCAGTTCACAGCCCTACAATGAGCAGTACTTC. Its protein product is CASSSQPYNEQYF.

About this clonotype: A much larger clone lies one base from this, so it may be a read error. The V call is TRBV6-2 or TRBV6-3, the J call TRBJ2-7; TRBD2 aligns across 10 bases. The J segment lost 2 bases and the V segment lost 8 bases, leaving 9 bases of the junction unmatched. Germline V gene sequence: CDR1 MNHEY, CDR2 SVGEGT. The CDR3 totals 15 residues. CDR3 in DNA: TGTGCCAGCGGAAACACTGGACTAGCGGCCTACGAGCAGTACGTC. It codes for CASGNTGLAAYEQYV.

As concerns this clonotype: A much larger clone sits a single nucleotide away, making a read error possible. V usage is TRBV3-1 and J usage is TRBJ2-7; TRBD2 might be the D (6 bases). The CDR3 consists of 15 residues. Germline CDR1 reads LGHDT; CDR2 reads YNNKEL (reference sequence). The germline V and J ends were trimmed by 4 bases and 5 bases, with 18 bases remaining between them. CDR3 protein: CASSPNDWEANEQYF. The CDR3 region has the DNA TGTGCCAGCAGCCCCAACGACTGGGAGGCCAACGAGCAGTACTTC.

This clonotype was detected only a few times. The J gene is TRBJ1-4, the V gene TRBV19, with TRBD1 matching over 7 bases. The CDR3 is 13 amino acids. Germline V gives CDR1 LNHDA, CDR2 SQIVND (reference sequence). J lost 4 bases, V lost 10 bases, and 6 bases had no gene match. The CDR3 loop reads CATEGQLNEKLFF. Here the CDR3 DNA reads TGTGCCACCGAGGGACAGCTTAATGAAAAACTGTTTTTT.

This clonotype turned up a few times. The chain joins TRBV28 to TRBJ1-5; TRBD1 agrees at 8 bases. This CDR3 comprises 15 residues. The J segment lost 6 bases and the V segment lost 6 bases, leaving 10 bases of the junction unmatched. CDR1 and CDR2 from the germline V gene are MDHEN and SYDVKM. CDR3 nucleotide sequence: TGTGCCAGCAGCTCATTAGGACAGGGCCCTCAGCCCCAGCATTTT. It encodes CASSSLGQGPQPQHF.

The gene calls are TRBV20-1 and TRBJ1-1; a possible D gene is TRBD1 (6 bases). Germline CDR1 and CDR2: DFQATT and SNEGSKA (reference sequence). Trimming removed 6 bases from V and 4 bases from J, with 18 bases in between. The CDR3 covers 14 residues. The CDR3 coding sequence is TGCAGTGCCCCTCGGGGGGGCCTGGGCACTGAAGCTTTCTTT. Encoded protein: CSAPRGGLGTEAFF.

This clonotype was seen more than once but under ten times. J is TRBJ1-1 and V is TRBV5-4; 11 bases are a match to TRBD1. J was trimmed by 0 bases and V by 4 bases; bases with no gene match: 5. CDR1 SGHNT and CDR2 YYREEE come from the germline V gene (reference sequence). This CDR3 is 16 amino acids long. The CDR3 is CASSQGQGVLNTEAFF. DNA for the CDR3: TGTGCCAGCAGCCAGGGACAGGGGGTCTTGAACACTGAAGCTTTCTTT.

There are a few counts of this clonotype. J is TRBJ2-7 and V is TRBV5-1, with 7 bases aligning to TRBD1. Germline V lookup: CDR1 SGHRS, CDR2 YFSETQ. J lost 5 bases, V lost 7 bases, and 9 bases had no gene match. CDR3 length: 13 residues. The CDR3 spells CASGIDRDHEQYF. CDR3 sequence (DNA): TGCGCCAGCGGCATAGACAGGGACCACGAGCAGTACTTC.

V usage is TRBV6-6 and J usage is TRBJ1-1, with no clear D. V was cut by 0 bases and J by 1 base, with 3 bases left in between. Germline V gene data show CDR1 as MNHNY and CDR2 as SVGAGI (reference sequence). The CDR3 covers 13 residues. The CDR3 nucleotides are TGTGCCAGCAGTTACTCGCGGAACACTGAAGCTTTCTTT. It codes for CASSYSRNTEAFF.